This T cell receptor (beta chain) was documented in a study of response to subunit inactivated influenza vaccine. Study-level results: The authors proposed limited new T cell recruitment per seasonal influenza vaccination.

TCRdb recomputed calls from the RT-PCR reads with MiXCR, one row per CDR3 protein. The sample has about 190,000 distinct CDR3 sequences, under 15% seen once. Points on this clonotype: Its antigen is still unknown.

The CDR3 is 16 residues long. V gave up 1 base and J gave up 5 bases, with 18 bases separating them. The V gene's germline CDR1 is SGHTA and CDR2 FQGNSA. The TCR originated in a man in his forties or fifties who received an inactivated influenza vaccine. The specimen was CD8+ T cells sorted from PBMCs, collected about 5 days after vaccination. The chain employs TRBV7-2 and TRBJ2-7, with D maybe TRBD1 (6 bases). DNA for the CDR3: TGTGCCAGCAGCTTAGGGGGGCCTTTGACGGTCGACGAGCAGTACTTC. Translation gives CASSLGGPLTVDEQYF. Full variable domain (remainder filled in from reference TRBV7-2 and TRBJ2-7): GAGVSQSPSNKVTEKGKDVELRCDPISGHTALYWYRQSLGQGLEFLIYFQGNSAPDKSGLPSDRFSAERTGGSVSTLTIQRTQQEDSAVYLCASSLGGPLTVDEQYFGPGTRLTVT.